This TCR beta chain was captured in a study of molecular identifiers for immune sequencing clone quantification. This clonotype was detected a few times. Given a much more abundant clone one base away, this may be a read error. No conserved phenylalanine or tryptophan is present at the end of the CDR3, so a read error is the likely explanation. Input for naive CD8 libraries was roughly 20,000 to 1,000,000 sorted cells; the RNA fraction used was 10%, 30% or 50%. TCRdb recomputed calls from the PCR reads with MiXCR, one row per CDR3 protein. The sample contains under 85,000 distinct CDR3 sequences, 15% to 20% of which appear only once. The CDR3 is 15 amino acids. CDR1 SGHAT and CDR2 FQNNGV come from the germline V gene. Losses at the gene ends were 4 bases for V and 7 bases for J; bases not matched to a gene: 4.

The source is a human donor in good health. Some libraries in this study had Jurkat cell RNA spiked in. The chain uses TRBV11-2 and TRBJ2-1, with 13 bases aligning to TRBD2. The sequenced material came from naive CD8+ T cells from blood, with Jurkat cell RNA spiked in. Subset described: FACS-sorted CD8+CD4-CCR7+CD45RA+ naive T cells. The CDR3 region is CASSYGLAGVNEQFL. CDR3 coding DNA: TGTGCCAGCAGCTACGGACTAGCGGGAGTTAATGAGCAGTTCTTA.